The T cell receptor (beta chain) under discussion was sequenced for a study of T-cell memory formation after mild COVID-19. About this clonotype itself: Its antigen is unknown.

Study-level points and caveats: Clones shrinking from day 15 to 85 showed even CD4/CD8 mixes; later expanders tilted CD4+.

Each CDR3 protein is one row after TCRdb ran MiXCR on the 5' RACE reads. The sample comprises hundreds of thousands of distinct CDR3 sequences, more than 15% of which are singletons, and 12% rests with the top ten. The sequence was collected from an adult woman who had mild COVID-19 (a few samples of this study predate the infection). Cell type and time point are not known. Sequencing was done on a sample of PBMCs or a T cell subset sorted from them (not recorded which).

DNA for the CDR3: TGTGCCAGCAGCTACTACCGGGACCCCGGGTACAATGAGCAGTTCTTC. Protein: CASSYYRDPGYNEQFF. This sequence joins TRBV11-2 and TRBJ2-1; D might be TRBD1 or TRBD2, each matching 5 bases. The ends were cut back, 4 bases at V and 4 bases at J, with 17 bases in the middle. CDR1 and CDR2 (germline): SGHAT, FQNNGV. The length of the CDR3 is 16 residues. Filled out from reference TRBV11-2 and TRBJ2-1, the complete variable domain reads EAGVAQSPRYKIIEKRQSVAFWCNPISGHATLYWYQQILGQGPKLLIQFQNNGVVDDSQLPKDRFSAERLKGVDSTLKIQPAKLEDSAVYLCASSYYRDPGYNEQFFGPGTRLTVL.